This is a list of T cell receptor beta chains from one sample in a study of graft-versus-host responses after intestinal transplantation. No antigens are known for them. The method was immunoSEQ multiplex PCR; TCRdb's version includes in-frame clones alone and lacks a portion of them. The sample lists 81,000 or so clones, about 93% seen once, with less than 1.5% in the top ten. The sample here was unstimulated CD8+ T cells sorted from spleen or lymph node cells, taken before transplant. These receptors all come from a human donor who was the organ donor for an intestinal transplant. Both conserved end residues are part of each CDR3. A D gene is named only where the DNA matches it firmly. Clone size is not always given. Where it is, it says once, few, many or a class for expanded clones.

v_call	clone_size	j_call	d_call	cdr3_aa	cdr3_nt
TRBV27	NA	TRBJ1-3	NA	CASHGVGVGRVSGNTIYF	TGTGCCAGCCACGGGGTCGGCGTGGGGAGGGTCTCTGGAAACACCATATATTTT
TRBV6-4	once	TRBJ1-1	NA	CASSGGGGTEAFF	TGTGCCAGCAGTGGGGGAGGGGGGACTGAAGCTTTCTTT
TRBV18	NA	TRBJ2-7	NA	CASSPDRDYEQYF	TGTGCCAGCTCACCGGACAGAGATTACGAGCAGTACTTC
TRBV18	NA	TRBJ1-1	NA	CASSPRGGEAFF	TGTGCCAGCTCACCCCGGGGGGGGGAAGCTTTCTTT
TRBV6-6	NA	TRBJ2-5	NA	CASSQTGSRETQYF	TGTGCCAGCAGTCAAACAGGGTCTCGGGAGACCCAGTACTTC
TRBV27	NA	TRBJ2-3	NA	CASRIGGLQYSTDTQYF	TGTGCCAGCAGGATCGGGGGGCTCCAATATAGCACAGATACGCAGTATTTT
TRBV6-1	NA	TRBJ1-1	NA	CASSETLQGRTEAFF	TGTGCCAGCAGTGAAACCCTGCAGGGAAGGACTGAAGCTTTCTTT
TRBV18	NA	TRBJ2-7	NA	CASSPPASYEQYF	TGTGCCAGCTCACCACCAGCCTCCTACGAGCAGTACTTC
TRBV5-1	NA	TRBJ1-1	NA	CASSPQGNTEAFF	TGCGCCAGCAGCCCGCAGGGGAACACTGAAGCTTTCTTT
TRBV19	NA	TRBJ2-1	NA	CASSITTSSYNEQFF	TGTGCCAGTAGTATTACCACCAGCTCCTACAATGAGCAGTTCTTC
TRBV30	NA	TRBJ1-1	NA	CAWSVSGGWTEAFF	TGTGCCTGGAGTGTATCCGGGGGTTGGACTGAAGCTTTCTTT
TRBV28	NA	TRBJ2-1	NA	CACARELDYNEQFF	TGTGCCTGCGCCCGGGAACTAGACTACAATGAGCAGTTCTTC
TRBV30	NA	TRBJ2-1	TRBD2	CASFSGGLGHNEQFF	TGTGCCTCCTTTAGCGGGGGATTGGGGCACAATGAGCAGTTCTTC
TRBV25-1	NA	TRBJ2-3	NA	CASSEYFRVQGPQYF	TGTGCCAGCAGTGAATATTTTCGGGTTCAGGGGCCGCAGTATTTT
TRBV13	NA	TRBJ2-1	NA	CASSLESTRVGEQFF	TGTGCCAGCAGCTTAGAGTCGACCAGGGTCGGTGAGCAGTTCTTC
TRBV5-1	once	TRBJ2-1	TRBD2	CASRLAPYNEQFF	TGCGCCAGCCGACTAGCGCCCTACAATGAGCAGTTCTTC
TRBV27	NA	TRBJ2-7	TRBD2	CASSPGGYEQYF	TGTGCCAGCAGTCCCGGGGGGTACGAGCAGTACTTC
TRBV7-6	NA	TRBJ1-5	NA	CASSLEAGPQGNQPQHF	TGTGCCAGCAGCTTAGAGGCGGGGCCCCAAGGCAATCAGCCCCAGCATTTT
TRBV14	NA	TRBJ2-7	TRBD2	CASSQDYRLAGAREQYF	TGTGCCAGCAGCCAAGATTATCGGCTAGCGGGAGCAAGGGAGCAGTACTTC
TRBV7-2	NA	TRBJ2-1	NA	CASSPEEGEQFF	TGTGCCAGCAGCCCCGAAGAGGGTGAGCAGTTCTTC
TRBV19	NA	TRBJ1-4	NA	CASTLWGGDEKLFF	TGTGCCAGTACCCTCTGGGGCGGCGATGAAAAACTGTTTTTT
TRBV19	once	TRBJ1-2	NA	CASSTLISRKRGYTF	TGTGCCAGTAGTACCCTGATTAGCCGGAAGCGAGGCTACACCTTC
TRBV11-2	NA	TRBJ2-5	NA	CASSSLFPETQYF	TGTGCCAGCAGCTCTCTCTTCCCGGAGACCCAGTACTTC
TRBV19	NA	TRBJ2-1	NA	CASSIGNEQFF	TGTGCCAGTAGTATCGGCAATGAGCAGTTCTTC
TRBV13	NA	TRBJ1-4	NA	CASSPGTTEKLFF	TGTGCCAGCAGCCCCGGGACAACTGAAAAACTGTTTTTT
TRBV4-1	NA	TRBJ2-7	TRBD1	CASSLTRGTGGQEQYF	TGCGCCAGCAGCCTAACTCGCGGGACAGGGGGTCAAGAGCAGTACTTC
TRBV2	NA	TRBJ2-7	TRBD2	CASTGDYYYEQYF	TGTGCCAGCACTGGGGACTATTATTACGAGCAGTACTTC
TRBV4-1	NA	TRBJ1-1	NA	CASSTIGGTEAFF	TGCGCCAGCAGCACAATAGGAGGCACTGAAGCTTTCTTT
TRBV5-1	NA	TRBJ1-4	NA	CASRLNEKLFF	TGCGCCAGCCGACTAAATGAAAAACTGTTTTTT